The clone carrying this TCR beta chain was seen only a few times. Its target is unknown. This specimen belongs to a study of CD8+ T cells in alopecia areata. Germline trimming cut 1 base from V and 7 bases from J; bases unmatched to any gene: 18. CDR1 and CDR2 from the germline V gene are SGHTA and FQGNSA. The CDR3 sequence is 19 residues long. Lesional scalp punch biopsies and peripheral blood were collected from alopecia areata patients. Starting from PBMCs, sorting isolated CD4+ and CD8+ T cells. Study results and caveats: Sequencing of scalp tissue also captures the resident alphabeta T cells of normal skin. Clarity of TCR sharing across patients fell short of that in mice, possibly HLA-related.

After isolation, RNA underwent reverse transcription to generate cDNA as the sequencing template. The protocol was immunoSEQ multiplex PCR, while the TCRdb copy is restricted to in-frame clones and leaves out a portion. The sample has some 170,000 clones; about 70% are singletons. The chain links TRBV7-2 to TRBJ2-1, with TRBD2 identical over 8 bases. This receptor was identified in a human donor with alopecia areata. Source: CD8+ T cells sorted from blood, taken at week 0. The CDR3 sequence: CASSLEVLWRGATENEQFF. The CDR3 DNA reads TGTGCCAGCAGCTTAGAGGTATTGTGGCGGGGGGCCACTGAGAATGAGCAGTTCTTC. Full variable domain (rest looked up from reference TRBV7-2 and TRBJ2-1): GAGVSQSPSNKVTEKGKDVELRCDPISGHTALYWYRQSLGQGLEFLIYFQGNSAPDKSGLPSDRFSAERTGGSVSTLTIQRTQQEDSAVYLCASSLEVLWRGATENEQFFGPGTRLTVL.